Sequencing of this T cell receptor beta chain was carried out in a study of blood T cell repertoires in COVID-19. On the study more broadly: Whether acute or convalescent, the COVID-19 samples came from the United States, Italy and Spain. In each case, the material was cDNA or gDNA derived from T cells, B-cell-depleted T cells, or PBMCs.

In the original analysis: How many nucleated cells were present was estimated from reference gene primer amplification. The protocol was immunoSEQ multiplex PCR, while the TCRdb copy is restricted to in-frame clones and leaves out a portion. V, J and clone size are taken as reported in that table, and D and trimming were inferred from the DNA itself. In the table there are over 55,000 clones, 80% to 90% of which are singletons. V gave up 4 bases and J gave up 4 bases; unmatched junction bases: 7. CDR1 and CDR2 (germline): SGHRS, YFSETQ. The CDR3 loop spans 14 amino acids. The clonotype originates from a man between 45 and 60 years old with active COVID-19. Sequencing input: peripheral blood. The chain has TRBV5-1 and TRBJ1-1, with 7 bases matching TRBD1. In DNA, the CDR3 is TGCGCCAGCAGCCAAACGACAGGGCGCACTGAAGCTTTCTTT. This translates into CASSQTTGRTEAFF.